Below, 3 T cell receptor beta chains from the same sample are listed, as sequenced in a study of cytomegalovirus exposure and HLA in healthy donors. Some clones are missing from TCRdb's copy, which holds only in-frame ones; the method was immunoSEQ multiplex PCR. Altogether about 200,000 clones are present, around 86% being singletons, with the ten largest covering more than 1.5%. The source material was PBMCs. All receptors come from a woman aged 18-29 years in good health and CMV-seropositive.

This chain joins TRBV28 and TRBJ1-3, with TRBD1 matching 8 bases. CDR1 is MDHEN, CDR2 SYDVKM, per germline. This CDR3 comprises 16 residues. Trimming removed 5 bases from V and 7 bases from J; junction bases left unmatched: 13. CDR3: CASSITRDRLVNTIYF. In DNA form, the CDR3 reads TGTGCCAGCAGTATCACCCGGGACAGGTTGGTTAACACCATATATTTT.

The CDR3 sequence: CASSHSGEQYF. CDR3 in DNA: TGTGCCAGCAGCCATAGCGGCGAGCAGTACTTC. The chain is built from TRBV14 and TRBJ2-7, with D possibly matching TRBD2 (6 bases). Trimming stripped 3 bases from V and 6 bases from J, with 6 bases between. Per germline, CDR1 SGHDN and CDR2 FVKESK. The length of the CDR3 is 11 residues.

The chain carries TRBV29-1 and TRBJ2-5, with D maybe TRBD2 (7 bases). The CDR3 consists of 15 residues. Trimming shortened V by 3 bases and J by 2 bases, and 16 bases separated the two germline ends. Germline V gene data show CDR1 as SQVTM and CDR2 as ANQGSEA. The CDR3 nucleotides read TGCAGCGTTGATAAAGGAGGGGGGGGACAAGAGACCCAGTACTTC. Translation gives CSVDKGGGGQETQYF.